A selection of T cell receptor beta chains follows, all from one sample in a study of radiotherapy plus CTLA-4 blockade in lung cancer. Sequencing used immunoSEQ multiplex PCR; TCRdb keeps in-frame clones, though not all of them. Here the sample spans approximately 32,000 clones, approximately 70% being singletons. Specimen: peripheral blood, collected from a patient treated with radiotherapy plus ipilimumab. The receptors originated from a human donor with non-small cell lung cancer who had stable disease on radiotherapy plus ipilimumab. CDR3s include the opening cysteine and the closing phenylalanine or tryptophan. D genes are given only for firm matches. Not all rows give a size; the values are once, few, many and, for expanded clones, a class.

clone size	V gene	J gene	D gene	CDR3 protein	CDR3 DNA
NA	TRBV18	TRBJ1-1	NA	CASSPGANMRTEAFF	TGTGCCAGCTCACCAGGGGCTAATATGAGAACTGAAGCTTTCTTT
NA	TRBV2	TRBJ1-1	NA	CASEWVREFWMNTEAFF	TGTGCCAGCGAGTGGGTCAGGGAGTTTTGGATGAACACTGAAGCTTTCTTT
NA	TRBV2	TRBJ1-1	NA	CASGDGYTEAFF	TGTGCCAGCGGTGACGGCTACACTGAAGCTTTCTTT
NA	TRBV5-6	TRBJ1-2	TRBD1	CASSWDRADSYGYTF	TGTGCCAGCAGCTGGGACAGGGCTGACTCCTATGGCTACACCTTC
NA	TRBV19	TRBJ2-7	NA	CASSIRDNSYEQYF	TGTGCCAGTAGTATCAGGGACAACTCCTACGAGCAGTACTTC
NA	TRBV6-1	TRBJ2-1	TRBD2	CASSPSGRPREQFF	TGTGCCAGCAGTCCTAGCGGGAGGCCGAGGGAGCAGTTCTTC
NA	TRBV6-1	TRBJ1-1	TRBD1	CASSAPDRWNTEAFF	TGTGCCAGCAGTGCCCCGGACAGGTGGAACACTGAAGCTTTCTTT
NA	TRBV7-9	TRBJ1-2	NA	CASSATQGGNGYTF	TGTGCCAGCAGCGCCACCCAGGGAGGCAATGGCTACACCTTC
NA	TRBV6-5	TRBJ2-6	NA	CASREISGANVLTF	TGTGCCAGCCGAGAGATCTCTGGGGCCAACGTCCTGACTTTC
NA	TRBV27	TRBJ2-1	TRBD2	CASSRLAGGGWNEQFF	TGTGCCAGCAGTAGACTAGCGGGAGGGGGTTGGAATGAGCAGTTCTTC
NA	TRBV2	TRBJ1-1	TRBD1	CAEGRGTGFLYTEAFF	TGTGCCGAAGGAAGGGGGACAGGGTTTTTGTACACTGAAGCTTTCTTT
NA	TRBV2	TRBJ2-7	TRBD1	CASSDLGTVPPEQYF	TGTGCCAGCAGTGATCTGGGGACAGTACCCCCCGAGCAGTACTTC
NA	TRBV2	TRBJ2-7	TRBD2	CASKGLAGSYEQYF	TGTGCCTCTAAGGGACTAGCGGGCTCCTACGAGCAGTACTTC
few	TRBV4-2	TRBJ2-1	TRBD2	CASSQTGTRVYNEQFF	TGTGCCAGCAGCCAGACCGGGACTAGGGTCTACAATGAGCAGTTCTTC
NA	TRBV4-2	TRBJ1-5	NA	CASSQRGSRGNQPQHF	TGTGCCAGCAGCCAGAGGGGGAGCCGGGGTAATCAGCCCCAGCATTTT
NA	TRBV5-6	TRBJ1-2	NA	CASSPGGNYGYTF	TGTGCCAGCAGCCCGGGGGGTAACTATGGCTACACCTTC
NA	TRBV27	TRBJ2-4	NA	CASSLYRDGYQYF	TGTGCCAGCAGTTTATACCGGGACGGGTATCAGTACTTC
NA	TRBV5-4	TRBJ1-5	NA	CASSLVFSGSAGQPQHF	TGTGCCAGCAGCTTGGTATTTTCCGGGTCGGCTGGTCAGCCCCAGCATTTT
NA	TRBV5-1	TRBJ1-4	NA	CASSVERANEKLFF	TGCGCCAGCAGCGTGGAAAGGGCAAATGAAAAACTGTTTTTT
NA	TRBV6-6	TRBJ2-1	TRBD2	CASIPYGTSGIEQFF	TGTGCCAGCATTCCCTACGGGACTAGCGGGATTGAGCAGTTCTTC
NA	TRBV18	TRBJ2-5	NA	CASSLTDLQKNQETQYF	TGTGCCAGCTCGCTAACGGACCTACAAAAAAACCAAGAGACCCAGTACTTC
NA	TRBV11-3	TRBJ2-4	TRBD2	CASSLNSGLAKNIQYF	TGTGCCAGCAGCTTGAATAGCGGGTTAGCCAAAAACATTCAGTACTTC
NA	TRBV4-3	TRBJ2-2	NA	CASSQDTANTGELFF	TGCGCCAGCAGCCAAGATACTGCGAACACCGGGGAGCTGTTTTTT
NA	TRBV2	TRBJ1-2	NA	CASMKDLPGYTF	TGTGCCAGCATGAAGGACCTTCCTGGCTACACCTTC
NA	TRBV5-1	TRBJ2-3	TRBD2	CASSSTSGSYTQYF	TGCGCCAGCAGCTCTACTAGCGGGAGCTATACGCAGTATTTT
NA	TRBV5-4	TRBJ2-2	TRBD1	CASTWGTGVTGELFF	TGTGCCAGCACTTGGGGGACAGGGGTCACCGGGGAGCTGTTTTTT
NA	TRBV7-2	TRBJ2-5	NA	CASSLTSLETQYF	TGTGCCAGCAGCTTAACTAGCTTGGAGACCCAGTACTTC
NA	TRBV7-8	TRBJ2-7	NA	CASSLDYSYEQYF	TGTGCCAGCAGTTTGGACTACTCCTACGAGCAGTACTTC
NA	TRBV19	TRBJ2-1	TRBD2	CASSILGGNEQFF	TGTGCCAGTAGTATACTCGGGGGGAATGAGCAGTTCTTC
few	TRBV28	TRBJ1-2	NA	CASSRDTYGYTF	TGTGCCAGCAGTCGGGACACCTATGGCTACACCTTC
few	TRBV2	TRBJ2-1	TRBD1	CASSQGASYNEQFF	TGTGCCAGCAGTCAGGGGGCTTCCTACAATGAGCAGTTCTTC
NA	TRBV4-1	TRBJ2-7	NA	CASSQGPGHEQYF	TGCGCCAGCAGCCAGGGACCTGGGCACGAGCAGTACTTC
few	TRBV4-2	TRBJ2-7	NA	CASSHQAGHRYEQYF	TGTGCCAGCAGCCATCAAGCGGGACATCGCTACGAGCAGTACTTC
NA	TRBV9	TRBJ2-1	TRBD2	CASSRLAGGSTSSYNEQFF	TGTGCCAGCAGTAGACTAGCGGGAGGTTCTACCAGCTCCTACAATGAGCAGTTCTTC
NA	TRBV13	TRBJ2-1	TRBD2	CASSPGLAAYNEQFF	TGTGCCAGCAGCCCGGGACTAGCGGCCTACAATGAGCAGTTCTTC
NA	TRBV7-9	TRBJ2-5	NA	CASSLLKGGTGGTQYF	TGTGCCAGCAGCTTATTAAAGGGCGGGACCGGGGGGACCCAGTACTTC
few	TRBV30	TRBJ1-5	NA	CAWSDFYRGNQPQHF	TGTGCCTGGAGTGATTTCTATAGGGGGAATCAGCCCCAGCATTTT
NA	TRBV28	TRBJ2-3	NA	CAGGEGGQNTQYF	TGTGCCGGGGGGGAGGGAGGACAGAATACGCAGTATTTT
NA	TRBV7-9	TRBJ1-5	TRBD1	CASSFSGQGSNQPQHF	TGTGCCAGCAGCTTCTCGGGACAGGGATCAAATCAGCCCCAGCATTTT
NA	TRBV9	TRBJ1-4	NA	CASSVGGRGATNEKLFF	TGTGCCAGCAGCGTGGGCGGTAGGGGTGCAACTAATGAAAAACTGTTTTTT
NA	TRBV7-8	TRBJ2-7	NA	CASSLYGGKSYEQYF	TGTGCCAGCAGCTTATACGGCGGGAAGAGCTACGAGCAGTACTTC
medium-sized	TRBV7-2	TRBJ2-7	TRBD2	CASSLFSGPYEQYF	TGTGCCAGCAGCTTATTTAGCGGGCCCTACGAGCAGTACTTC
NA	TRBV27	TRBJ2-5	NA	CASNIIPGTNHQETQYF	TGTGCCAGCAATATAATTCCAGGGACCAACCACCAAGAGACCCAGTACTTC
NA	TRBV7-2	TRBJ2-1	NA	CASNIPGRVSYNEQFF	TGTGCCAGCAACATCCCGGGGCGGGTGTCCTACAATGAGCAGTTCTTC
few	TRBV18	TRBJ2-2	NA	CASSPRGADTGELFF	TGTGCCAGCTCACCTCGGGGGGCCGACACCGGGGAGCTGTTTTTT
NA	TRBV4-1	TRBJ2-1	TRBD2	CASSQPSGSSYNEQFF	TGCGCCAGCAGCCAACCCAGCGGGAGCTCCTACAATGAGCAGTTCTTC
NA	TRBV10-3	TRBJ2-1	TRBD1	CATGQGTSYNEQFF	TGTGCCACTGGACAGGGGACATCCTACAATGAGCAGTTCTTC
NA	TRBV5-4	TRBJ2-2	TRBD2	CASSRTSGNTGELFF	TGTGCCAGCAGTCGGACTAGCGGAAACACCGGGGAGCTGTTTTTT
NA	TRBV19	TRBJ2-5	TRBD1	CASSIGQGARETQYF	TGTGCCAGTAGTATAGGACAGGGGGCGAGGGAGACCCAGTACTTC
NA	TRBV9	TRBJ2-1	TRBD2	CASSASGRLDEQFF	TGTGCCAGCAGCGCTAGCGGGAGGCTGGATGAGCAGTTCTTC
NA	TRBV28	TRBJ2-1	TRBD2	CASSLYLLGTSGSLSYNEQFF	TGTGCCAGCAGCCTGTACCTCCTCGGGACTAGCGGGAGTTTATCCTACAATGAGCAGTTCTTC
NA	TRBV28	TRBJ2-1	TRBD2	CATILRGGRLNEQFF	TGTGCCACCATCCTACGGGGCGGGAGACTTAATGAGCAGTTCTTC
NA	TRBV11-1	TRBJ2-5	TRBD1	CASSGDRGQETQYF	TGTGCCAGCAGCGGGGACAGGGGGCAAGAGACCCAGTACTTC
NA	TRBV9	TRBJ2-3	NA	CASRSSTDTQYF	TGTGCCAGCCGTAGTAGCACAGATACGCAGTATTTT
few	TRBV7-6	TRBJ1-5	NA	CASSPRGGDQPQHF	TGTGCCAGCAGTCCCCGGGGAGGGGATCAGCCCCAGCATTTT
NA	TRBV6-1	TRBJ1-2	NA	CASSEALRSAGVVYGYTF	TGTGCCAGCAGTGAAGCGCTTCGTTCGGCAGGGGTGGTCTATGGCTACACCTTC
few	TRBV11-2	TRBJ1-1	TRBD1	CASSPLDRVRHTEAFF	TGTGCCAGCAGCCCCTTGGACAGGGTAAGACACACTGAAGCTTTCTTT
NA	TRBV18	TRBJ2-3	TRBD1	CASSRGQGSDTQYF	TGTGCCAGCTCACGGGGACAGGGGTCAGATACGCAGTATTTT